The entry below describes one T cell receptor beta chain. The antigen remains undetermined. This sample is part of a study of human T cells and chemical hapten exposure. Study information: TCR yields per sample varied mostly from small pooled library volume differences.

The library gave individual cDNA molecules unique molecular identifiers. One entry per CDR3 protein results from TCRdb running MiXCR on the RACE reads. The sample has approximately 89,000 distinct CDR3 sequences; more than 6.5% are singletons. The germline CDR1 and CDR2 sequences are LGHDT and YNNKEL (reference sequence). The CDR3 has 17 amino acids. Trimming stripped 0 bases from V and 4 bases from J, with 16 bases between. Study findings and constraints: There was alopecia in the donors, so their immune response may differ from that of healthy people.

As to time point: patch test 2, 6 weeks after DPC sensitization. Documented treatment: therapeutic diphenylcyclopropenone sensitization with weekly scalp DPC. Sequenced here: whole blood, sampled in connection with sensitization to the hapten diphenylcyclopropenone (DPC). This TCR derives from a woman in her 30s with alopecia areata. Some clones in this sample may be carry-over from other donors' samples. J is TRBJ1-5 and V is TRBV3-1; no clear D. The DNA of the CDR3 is TGTGCCAGCAGCCAAGATCGAGGCCCCCCCTGGAATCAGCCCCAGCATTTT. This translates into CASSQDRGPPWNQPQHF.